A single sample is the source of the 23 T cell receptor beta chains below, sequenced in a study of OX40 agonist ivuxolimab in advanced cancers. Receptor libraries were prepared by the immunoSEQ multiplex PCR assay. As stored in TCRdb, this immuneACCESS dataset retains in-frame rearrangements with V and J assigned. A fraction of the clones does not appear; measured against another copy, unresolved V genes explain less than half of the discrepancy, and the remainder lacks a known reason. This sample is represented by around 810 clones; 60% to 80% of them were singletons. The top ten clones comprise roughly 10% of the sample. The sample here was taken in a trial of the OX40 agonist ivuxolimab. The receptors come from an adult with an advanced solid tumor such as melanoma, head and neck, liver or kidney cancer.

This clone showed up just once. This chain joins TRBV30 and TRBJ1-6, with D tentatively TRBD1 (5 bases). The CDR3 is made up of 13 amino acids. Germline V gene sequence: CDR1 GTSNPN, CDR2 SVGIG (reference sequence). V was trimmed by 0 bases and J by 6 bases, leaving 6 bases between them. In DNA form, the CDR3 reads TGTGCCTGGAGTGTAGACAGTAATTCACCCCTCCACTTT. Encoded protein: CAWSVDSNSPLHF. Using reference TRBV30 and TRBJ1-6 for the parts outside the CDR3, the full variable domain is SQTIHQWPATLVQPVGSPLSLECTVEGTSNPNLYWYRQAAGRGLQLLFYSVGIGQISSEVPQNLSASRPQDRQFILSSKKLLLSDSGFYLCAWSVDSNSPLHFGNGTRLTVT.

The gene calls are TRBV7-7 and TRBJ1-1; 7 bases are a match to TRBD1. This CDR3 is built from 15 residues. Germline lookup yields CDR1 SSHAT and CDR2 FNYEAQ (reference sequence). The V segment lost 5 bases and the J segment 4 bases; nucleotides outside the gene matches: 10. The CDR3 here is CASSQGVGIVTEAFF. The CDR3 region has the DNA TGTGCCAGCAGCCAGGGGGTAGGAATCGTCACTGAAGCTTTCTTT. The full variable domain, with the rest looked up from reference TRBV7-7 and TRBJ1-1, is GAGVSQSPRYKVTKRGQDVTLRCDPISSHATLYWYQQALGQGPEFLTYFNYEAQPDKSGLPSDRFSAERPEGSISTLTIQRTEQRDSAMYRCASSQGVGIVTEAFFGQGTRLTVV.

In DNA, the CDR3 is TGCGCCAGCAGCTTGCGAGGATCGCCCCCCGGAAACACCATATATTTT. As protein: CASSLRGSPPGNTIYF. The rearrangement joins TRBV5-1 to TRBJ1-3; D uncertain. This CDR3 has 16 amino acids. Deletions cut 1 base from V and 4 bases from J, with 15 bases between. The V gene's germline CDR1 is SGHRS and CDR2 YFSETQ.

This rearrangement joins TRBV5-1 to TRBJ1-1, with TRBD1 matching 8 bases. The V gene's germline CDR1 is SGHRS and CDR2 YFSETQ. The length of the CDR3 is 15 residues. J lost 1 base, V lost 4 bases, and 6 bases had no gene match. The CDR3 region has the DNA TGCGCCAGCAGCAACCGGACAGGGCGGAACACTGAAGCTTTCTTT. It codes for CASSNRTGRNTEAFF. Variable domain in full (rest from reference TRBV5-1 and TRBJ1-1): KAGVTQTPRYLIKTRGQQVTLSCSPISGHRSVSWYQQTPGQGLQFLFEYFSETQRNKGNFPGRFSGRQFSNSRSEMNVSTLELGDSALYLCASSNRTGRNTEAFFGQGTRLTVV.

V and J are TRBV11-3 and TRBJ1-5; D is perhaps TRBD1 (5 bases). From germline, CDR1 is SGHNT and CDR2 YENEEA. The CDR3 extends over 14 amino acids. Trimming pared 7 bases from V and 7 bases from J, leaving 17 bases between. CDR3 in amino acids: CASNIVGANQPQHF. The CDR3 nucleotides read TGTGCCAGCAACATAGTCGGGGCTAACCAGCCCCAGCATTTT.

The gene calls are TRBV11-3 and TRBJ2-1; 9 bases agree with TRBD1. This CDR3 has 16 residues. The germline gives CDR1 SGHNT, CDR2 YENEEA. Trimming took 4 bases from V and 8 from J; bases not matched to a gene: 12. CDR3 in DNA: TGTGCCAGCAGCTCAATCTCCGGGACAGGGATTGATGAGCAGTTCTTC. It translates to CASSSISGTGIDEQFF.

This rearrangement joins TRBV18 to TRBJ1-1, with a tentative D call TRBD1 (5 bases). V was trimmed by 3 bases and J by 6 bases, leaving 11 bases between them. CDR3 size: 13 residues. Germline CDR1 and CDR2: KGHSH and LQKENI. The CDR3 DNA reads as TGTGCCAGCTCACCTGGGGTAGGGGCTGAAGCTTTCTTT. It specifies CASSPGVGAEAFF.

V and J are TRBV6-8 and TRBJ1-6, with unresolved D. V was trimmed by 0 bases and J by 6 bases, leaving 12 bases between them. Germline CDR1 and CDR2: MNHGY and SAAAGT. The CDR3 has 16 residues. CDR3 bases: TGTGCCAGCAGTTACTCGGCGGCGAGAAGTAATTCACCCCTCCACTTT. Its translation is CASSYSAARSNSPLHF.

The chain links TRBV12-5 to TRBJ2-1; 10 nucleotides line up with TRBD2. The CDR3 is 14 residues long. Looked up from germline, CDR1 is LGHNT and CDR2 is FRNRAP. As DNA, the CDR3 is TGTGCCAGCGTGACTAGCGGGTGGACGGGGGAGCAGTTCTTC. Residues: CASVTSGWTGEQFF.

J is TRBJ2-2 and V is TRBV19; 7 bases map to TRBD1. Germline-derived CDR1 and CDR2 are LNHDA and SQIVND (reference sequence). The CDR3 is made up of 14 amino acids. Unmatched junction bases numbered 3, after V lost 4 bases and J lost 4 bases. The CDR3 coding sequence is TGTGCCAGTAGTACCCACAGGGGCACCGGGGAGCTGTTTTTT. As protein: CASSTHRGTGELFF.

This clone was found once. The chain uses TRBV11-3 and TRBJ1-1, with D uncertain. V was clipped by 6 bases and J by 0 bases, with 26 bases between them. Germline V CDR1 and CDR2: SGHNT, YENEEA. The CDR3 covers 19 residues. The CDR3 DNA reads TGTGCCAGCAGGGACCTATGGCAGGCCGATGGCGGAATGAACACTGAAGCTTTCTTT. Protein sequence: CASRDLWQADGGMNTEAFF.

This clone turned up a few times. The J gene is TRBJ1-3, the V gene TRBV11-3; D ambiguous. V was trimmed by 3 bases and J by 0 bases, leaving 12 bases between them. The germline V gene has CDR1 SGHNT and CDR2 YENEEA. CDR3 length: 16 amino acids. CDR3 sequence reads: CASSLGSGYSGNTIYF. CDR3 sequence (DNA): TGTGCCAGCAGCTTGGGATCTGGATACTCTGGAAACACCATATATTTT.

The chain is built from TRBV19 and TRBJ1-5; D is unclear. Trimming pared 3 bases from V and 5 bases from J, leaving 11 bases between. The germline gives CDR1 LNHDA, CDR2 SQIVND (reference sequence). This CDR3 region has 14 residues. CDR3 DNA: TGTGCCAGTAGTATTTCGCACAGAGATCAGCCCCAGCATTTT. Translating gives CASSISHRDQPQHF.

The chain combines TRBV6-8 with TRBJ2-3; no firm D call. Germline assignment: CDR1 MNHGY and CDR2 SAAAGT. This CDR3 spans 13 amino acids. V was clipped by 8 bases and J by 6 bases, with 15 bases between them. Here the CDR3 reads CASGASPRDTQYF. The CDR3 DNA reads TGTGCCAGCGGAGCTTCTCCTAGGGATACGCAGTATTTT.

CDR3 amino acids: CASSLGQNYGYTF. Here the CDR3 DNA reads TGTGCCAGCAGCTTAGGACAGAACTATGGCTACACCTTC. V and J are TRBV7-1 and TRBJ1-2, with D possibly matching TRBD1 (6 bases). TRBV7-1 is filed as an ORF, its function uncertain. V lost 4 bases, J lost 2 bases, and 8 bases lay in between. The CDR3 covers 13 residues.

The chain carries TRBV5-1 and TRBJ1-3; 7 nucleotides agree with TRBD1. After removal of 2 bases from V and 3 bases from J, the junction contained 11 bases not matched to a gene. CDR1 is SGHRS and CDR2 is YFSETQ in the germline V gene. The CDR3 extends over 17 amino acids. Here the CDR3 reads CASSLPDREVSGNTIYF. CDR3 DNA: TGCGCCAGCAGCTTACCCGACAGGGAGGTGAGTGGAAACACCATATATTTT.

This CDR3 is CASSPMANTEAFF. DNA for the CDR3: TGTGCCAGCTCACCAATGGCGAACACTGAAGCTTTCTTT. The chain uses TRBV18 and TRBJ1-1; D unresolved. CDR3 length: 13 amino acids. Trimming took off 2 bases at V and 1 base at J, with 5 bases between the two ends. Germline V gene data show CDR1 as KGHSH and CDR2 as LQKENI. Full variable domain (remainder filled in from reference TRBV18 and TRBJ1-1): NAGVMQNPRHLVRRRGQEARLRCSPMKGHSHVYWYRQLPEEGLKFMVYLQKENIIDESGMPKERFSAEFPKEGPSILRIQQVVRGDSAAYFCASSPMANTEAFFGQGTRLTVV.

CDR3 residues: CATSRGQEQPAGELFF. Here the CDR3 DNA reads TGTGCCACCAGCAGAGGACAGGAACAACCAGCCGGGGAGCTGTTTTTT. The J gene is TRBJ2-2, the V gene TRBV15; D is possibly TRBD1 (6 bases). The V and J ends lost 1 base and 6 bases respectively, with 15 bases between them. The CDR3 has 16 residues. Germline lookup yields CDR1 LNHNV and CDR2 YYDKDF (reference sequence). The whole variable domain, filled in from reference TRBV15 and TRBJ2-2, reads DAMVIQNPRYQVTQFGKPVTLSCSQTLNHNVMYWYQQKSSQAPKLLFHYYDKDFNNEADTPDNFQSRRPNTSFCFLDIRSPGLGDTAMYLCATSRGQEQPAGELFFGEGSRLTVL.

This chain joins TRBV11-3 and TRBJ1-6, with TRBD1 identical over 9 bases. This CDR3 is built from 18 residues. CDR1 is SGHNT and CDR2 is YENEEA in the germline V gene. The trim removed 3 bases at V and 8 bases at J, leaving 14 bases unmatched. For the CDR3, the DNA is TGTGCCAGCAGCTTCCCCGGGACAGGGAAGAGGGGGGATTCACCCCTCCACTTT. Protein product: CASSFPGTGKRGDSPLHF.

The rearrangement uses TRBV6-8 and TRBJ1-2; D gene uncertain. The CDR3 spans 16 residues. Trimming cost V 5 bases and J 4 bases, with 20 bases left between them. In germline, CDR1 is MNHGY, CDR2 SAAAGT. CDR3 protein: CASSDMESANFYGYTF. The CDR3 nucleotides are TGTGCCAGCAGTGATATGGAGAGCGCGAACTTCTATGGCTACACCTTC.

CDR3 DNA sequence: TGTGCCAGCAGCCCTGAGGCTGGGAATCAGCCCCAGCATTTT. It translates to CASSPEAGNQPQHF. This sequence joins TRBV7-4 and TRBJ1-5; D uncertain. CDR1 is SGHVT and CDR2 is SQSDAQ in the germline V gene. Trimming cost V 5 bases and J 4 bases, with 12 bases left between them. CDR3 length equals 14 residues.

The gene calls are TRBV30 and TRBJ1-6; a weak D match, TRBD1 (6 bases). CDR3 length equals 12 residues. Trimming took 5 bases from V and 9 from J, leaving 11 bases between them. CDR1 GTSNPN and CDR2 SVGIG come from the germline V gene (reference sequence). This CDR3 is CAWSGQSSPLHF. The CDR3 DNA reads TGTGCCTGGTCAGGACAGTCTTCACCCCTCCACTTT.

The CDR3 protein is CASSLDLGETQYF. Here the CDR3 DNA reads TGTGCCAGCAGCTTAGATCTCGGGGAGACCCAGTACTTC. The chain is built from TRBV7-4 and TRBJ2-5; D gene ambiguous. The CDR3 has 13 residues. Trimming removed 1 base from V and 5 bases from J, with 8 bases in between. The V gene's germline CDR1 is SGHVT and CDR2 SQSDAQ.